This T cell receptor beta chain is drawn from a study of cytomegalovirus exposure and HLA in healthy donors. The PCR ran on 60 Vbeta and 13 Jbeta primers. The method was immunoSEQ multiplex PCR; TCRdb's version includes in-frame clones alone and lacks a portion of them. The repertoire includes about 200,000 clones, around 83% of them detected once, and less than 2% sits in the top ten. General study points: After further analysis at a later stage, roughly 16,000 TCR beta sequences were associated with HLA alleles at 0.05 false discovery rate.

About this clone itself: Its antigen is unidentified.

The CDR3 spans 14 residues. The V gene lost 7 bases and the J gene lost 5 bases, with 17 bases spanning the gap. The germline V gene encodes CDR1 SGHTA and CDR2 FQGNSA. This receptor was identified in a man aged 40-55 years in good health and CMV-seropositive. What was sequenced was PBMCs. The chain recombines TRBV7-2 with TRBJ1-1; perhaps TRBD1 as D (6 bases). As DNA, the CDR3 is TGTGCCAGCATGGGGGGGGGCACGAGGACTGAAGCTTTCTTT. The encoded protein is CASMGGGTRTEAFF.